This is a list of T cell receptor beta chains from one sample in a study of T cell responses to AZD1222 COVID-19 vaccine. This table comes from immunoSEQ multiplex PCR, and its TCRdb copy is limited to in-frame clones, with some not included. Among just under 75,000 clones, over 60% were seen once, and the ten largest hold 47%. This sample comprised peripheral blood, obtained 28 days after the second AZD1222 dose. Receptor source: an adult who received the AZD1222 COVID-19 vaccine. CDR3s include the opening cysteine and the closing phenylalanine or tryptophan. The D gene is left open where the match is weak. For some rows the clone size is stated as once, few or many, or as a class when expanded; others skip it.

j_call	clone_size	v_call	cdr3_length	d_call	cdr3_aa	cdr3_nt
TRBJ2-3	.	TRBV10-3	20	TRBD2	CAISGSYGTSGTSGADTQYF	TGTGCCATCAGTGGGTCCTATGGGACTAGCGGGACCTCAGGGGCAGATACGCAGTATTTT
TRBJ1-2	.	TRBV19	15	.	CASTPDRTGAYGYTF	TGTGCCAGTACCCCCGACCGGACGGGGGCCTATGGCTACACCTTC
TRBJ1-2	once	TRBV5-1	14	TRBD1	CASSTPGQGYGYTF	TGCGCCAGCAGCACACCGGGACAGGGGTATGGCTACACCTTC
TRBJ2-1	.	TRBV29-1	14	.	CSDRDSRSYNEQFF	TGCAGCGACCGGGATTCCAGATCTTACAATGAGCAGTTCTTC
TRBJ2-2	.	TRBV7-3	15	.	CASSLSSDLTGELFF	TGTGCCAGCAGCTTAAGTAGCGACTTAACCGGGGAGCTGTTTTTT
TRBJ1-1	.	TRBV30	16	.	CAGDGSTVMSNTEAFF	TGTGCCGGGGATGGGTCGACAGTAATGTCGAACACTGAAGCTTTCTTT
TRBJ2-1	.	TRBV19	18	TRBD2	CASSIDSGLAGGNNEQFF	TGTGCCAGTAGTATAGATTCTGGGCTAGCGGGAGGCAACAATGAGCAGTTCTTC
TRBJ2-1	.	TRBV6-6	12	TRBD1	CASQQGAYEQFF	TGTGCCTCCCAACAGGGGGCATATGAGCAGTTCTTC
TRBJ2-1	.	TRBV10-3	14	TRBD2	CAISAGLAGNEQFF	TGTGCCATCAGCGCGGGACTAGCGGGCAATGAGCAGTTCTTC
TRBJ2-7	many	TRBV2	14	TRBD2	CASSAAGEVDEQYF	TGTGCCAGCAGTGCCGCGGGAGAGGTCGACGAGCAGTACTTC
TRBJ2-7	.	TRBV14	15	TRBD2	CASSQATAGGERQYF	TGTGCCAGCAGCCAAGCTACAGCGGGAGGGGAGAGGCAGTACTTC
TRBJ2-3	.	TRBV7-9	17	.	CASSTPWSDRATDTQYF	TGTGCCAGCAGCACACCATGGTCCGACAGAGCCACAGATACGCAGTATTTT
TRBJ2-1	.	TRBV10-3	17	TRBD2	CAISESNRLAGRGEQFF	TGTGCCATCAGTGAGTCTAATAGGCTAGCGGGAAGAGGCGAGCAGTTCTTC
TRBJ2-3	.	TRBV6-6	14	.	CATQEDMAWDTQYF	TGTGCCACCCAAGAGGATATGGCCTGGGATACGCAGTATTTT
TRBJ1-6	.	TRBV2	12	.	CASSEWAPPLHF	TGTGCCAGCAGTGAATGGGCCCCACCCCTCCACTTT
TRBJ1-3	.	TRBV25-1	15	TRBD1	CASSQGGISGNTIYF	TGTGCCAGCAGTCAAGGGGGCATTTCTGGAAACACCATATATTTT
TRBJ2-2	.	TRBV5-1	14	TRBD2	CASTLAPNTGELFF	TGCGCCAGCACACTAGCGCCGAACACCGGGGAGCTGTTTTTT
TRBJ2-3	.	TRBV2	13	TRBD2	CASRLAGGDTQYF	TGTGCCAGCCGACTAGCGGGGGGGGATACGCAGTATTTT
TRBJ2-1	.	TRBV4-2	13	.	CASSHPTAREQFF	TGTGCCAGCAGCCATCCGACGGCTCGAGAGCAGTTCTTC
TRBJ2-1	.	TRBV29-1	13	.	CSVDQDTGNEQFF	TGCAGCGTTGATCAGGACACGGGGAATGAGCAGTTCTTC
TRBJ2-7	.	TRBV6-2/TRBV6-3	17	TRBD1	CASSYSSDRVISYEQYF	TGTGCCAGCAGTTACTCGTCTGACAGGGTGATTTCTTACGAGCAGTACTTC
TRBJ2-7	.	TRBV10-3	16	TRBD2	CAISGPLGGVAYEQYF	TGTGCCATCAGTGGACCCCTTGGGGGGGTCGCCTACGAGCAGTACTTC
TRBJ2-7	.	TRBV28	14	TRBD2	CASSLLGLVSEQYF	TGTGCCAGCAGTTTATTGGGACTAGTTAGCGAGCAGTACTTC
TRBJ2-3	.	TRBV28	16	TRBD2	CASSSPASGRRDTQYF	TGTGCCAGCAGTTCGCCGGCTAGCGGGCGAAGGGATACGCAGTATTTT
TRBJ2-3	.	TRBV25-1	16	.	CASSNSGSVGTDTQYF	TGTGCCAGCAGTAACTCAGGGTCCGTCGGGACAGATACGCAGTATTTT
TRBJ2-2	once	TRBV2	14	.	CASSQGGGGGELFF	TGTGCCAGCTCCCAAGGGGGGGGAGGCGGGGAGCTGTTTTTT
TRBJ2-1	.	TRBV18	17	.	CASSPGGGLTAYNEQFF	TGTGCCAGCTCACCGGGGGGAGGACTAACAGCTTACAATGAGCAGTTCTTC
TRBJ2-1	.	TRBV11-1	15	.	CASSLAGTPRVEQFF	TGTGCCAGCAGCTTAGCGGGGACTCCGAGGGTTGAGCAGTTCTTC
TRBJ1-6	.	TRBV7-6	17	.	CASSPEGGSSYNSPLHF	TGTGCCAGCAGCCCGGAGGGGGGGAGCTCCTATAATTCACCCCTCCACTTT
TRBJ1-4	.	TRBV7-9	11	.	CASSLTQKLFF	TGTGCCAGCAGCTTAACACAAAAACTGTTTTTT
TRBJ2-2	.	TRBV7-8	16	.	CASSLAYLRETGELFF	TGTGCCAGCAGCTTAGCTTACCTCAGGGAAACCGGGGAGCTGTTTTTT
TRBJ1-3	.	TRBV7-9	13	.	CASSLSQLNTIYF	TGTGCCAGCAGCTTATCACAACTGAACACCATATATTTT
TRBJ1-1	once	TRBV7-8	11	.	CASLQNTEAFF	TGTGCCAGCCTCCAGAACACTGAAGCTTTCTTT
TRBJ2-3	.	TRBV5-1	16	.	CASSLVPVLSTDTQYF	TGCGCCAGCAGCTTGGTCCCGGTACTGAGCACAGATACGCAGTATTTT
TRBJ2-7	few	TRBV6-5	13	.	CASSYGGSYEQYF	TGTGCCAGCAGTTACGGCGGGTCCTACGAGCAGTACTTC
TRBJ2-3	.	TRBV28	14	.	CASTPGIWGQSSYF	TGTGCCAGCACTCCGGGGATCTGGGGTCAGTCTTCTTATTTT
TRBJ2-2	.	TRBV9	15	.	CASSVDPKLTGELFF	TGTGCCAGCAGCGTAGACCCCAAGCTCACCGGGGAGCTGTTTTTT
TRBJ1-5	.	TRBV18	14	.	CASSPSGVNQPQHF	TGTGCCAGCTCACCTTCAGGGGTCAATCAGCCCCAGCATTTT
TRBJ1-2	.	TRBV4-2	15	.	CASSQAAFSNYGYTF	TGTGCCAGCAGCCAAGCGGCCTTTTCTAACTATGGCTACACCTTC
TRBJ2-7	.	TRBV30	13	TRBD2	CASKRGSSYEQYF	TGTGCCTCAAAGCGGGGCAGCTCCTACGAGCAGTACTTC
TRBJ1-6	few	TRBV30	13	.	CAWSGQGGPPLHF	TGTGCCTGGAGTGGCCAGGGAGGCCCACCCCTCCACTTT
TRBJ2-1	.	TRBV19	14	TRBD2	CASQAGGGGYEQFF	TGTGCCAGCCAAGCTGGGGGGGGTGGATATGAGCAGTTCTTC
TRBJ1-5	.	TRBV30	13	TRBD1	CAWRTGSQGPQHF	TGTGCCTGGAGGACAGGGTCCCAAGGGCCCCAGCATTTT
TRBJ2-1	few	TRBV7-9	16	.	CASSPQVAGIHNEQFF	TGTGCCAGCAGCCCACAAGTTGCGGGAATTCACAATGAGCAGTTCTTC
TRBJ2-1	.	TRBV27	13	.	CASSLSHAHEQFF	TGTGCCAGCAGTTTATCTCATGCCCATGAGCAGTTCTTC
TRBJ1-5	.	TRBV19	12	.	CASSIPGKPQHF	TGTGCCAGTAGTATCCCCGGGAAGCCCCAGCATTTT
TRBJ1-1	.	TRBV5-1	13	.	CASSPSGGAEAFF	TGCGCCAGCAGCCCCTCGGGGGGGGCTGAAGCTTTCTTT
TRBJ2-5	.	TRBV7-9	15	.	CASSFRATYQETQYF	TGTGCCAGCAGCTTCCGGGCGACGTACCAAGAGACCCAGTACTTC
TRBJ2-7	.	TRBV6-2/TRBV6-3	11	.	CASSHSWEQYF	TGTGCCAGCAGTCACTCCTGGGAGCAGTACTTC
TRBJ1-2	.	TRBV30	13	.	CAWSVSANYGYTF	TGTGCCTGGAGTGTCTCCGCTAACTATGGCTACACCTTC
TRBJ1-5	.	TRBV27	13	.	CASSFGLGQPQHF	TGTGCCAGCAGTTTCGGTTTAGGTCAGCCCCAGCATTTT
TRBJ1-2	.	TRBV28	14	.	CASSSGTFNYGYTF	TGTGCCAGCAGTTCGGGGACATTTAACTATGGCTACACCTTC
TRBJ2-1	.	TRBV6-4	15	TRBD2	CASSDSGRGAEEQFF	TGTGCCAGCAGTGACAGTGGGCGGGGGGCTGAGGAGCAGTTCTTC
TRBJ1-3	once	TRBV21-1	19	.	CASSCPGTGGASSGNTIYF	TGTGCCAGCAGCTGCCCCGGGACAGGGGGCGCGTCTTCTGGAAACACCATATATTTT
TRBJ2-5	.	TRBV28	13	.	CASSSYAQETQYF	TGTGCCAGCAGTTCTTACGCCCAAGAGACCCAGTACTTC
TRBJ2-1	.	TRBV2	13	.	CASSVVDPNEQFF	TGTGCCAGCAGTGTGGTGGACCCCAATGAGCAGTTCTTC